This T cell receptor (beta chain) was retrieved from a study of T cell changes during pregnancy in multiple sclerosis. Sequencing used immunoSEQ multiplex PCR; TCRdb keeps in-frame clones, though not all of them. The sample holds 40,000 to 60,000 clones, 85% to 95% seen once. CDR1 is LGHNT, CDR2 FRNRAP, per germline. V was trimmed by 6 bases and J by 4 bases, leaving 10 bases between them. The CDR3 totals 13 residues. The source of this sequence is a female donor with multiple sclerosis, enrolled in a pregnancy study. This chain uses TRBV12-5 with TRBJ2-1; tentatively, D is TRBD1 (6 bases). Sequenced here: CD8+ T cells from peripheral blood mononuclear cells, sampled in the first trimester of pregnancy. CDR3 sequence: CASGQGLYNEQFF. CDR3 nucleotide sequence: TGTGCTAGTGGACAGGGCTTATACAATGAGCAGTTCTTC.